Included here is one T cell receptor beta chain sequence, with context. The antigen is not known. The CDR3 sequence is 16 residues long. CDR1 and CDR2 (germline): LGHNA, YSLEER. The V gene end was trimmed by 0 bases and the J gene end by 1 base; junction bases not matched to a gene: 4. This specimen comes from a study of cytomegalovirus exposure and HLA in healthy donors. Study-wide context: The early release's HLA-typed donors yielded 70 million to 85 million unique TCRs.

Whole-study findings and limits: Cytomegalovirus association was assigned to about 150 TCR beta chains. HLA alleles were associated with some 17,000 TCR beta sequences in a later analysis at 0.05 false discovery rate.

The PCR employed 60 Vbeta primers together with 13 Jbeta primers. Sequencing was performed with immunoSEQ multiplex PCR; in TCRdb, only in-frame clones are kept and a portion is missing. Here the sample spans 180,000 or so clones, 75% to 90% being singletons. The specimen was PBMCs. The TCR originated in a young man in good health and CMV-seropositive. The chain recombines TRBV4-3 with TRBJ2-7; TRBD1 matches at 9 bases. The CDR3 DNA reads as TGCGCCAGCAGCCAAGAATGGGACAGGGCGTCCTACGAGCAGTACTTC. As protein: CASSQEWDRASYEQYF.